The 20 T cell receptor beta chains below come from one sample, sequenced in a study of cytomegalovirus exposure and HLA in healthy donors. A multiplex PCR was run with 60 Vbeta primers and 13 Jbeta primers. The data were produced by immunoSEQ multiplex PCR, yet TCRdb's version contains in-frame clones alone and is incomplete. The repertoire holds over 150,000 clones, with 75% to 85% as singletons. The sequenced sample consisted of PBMCs. Receptor source: a man aged 30 to 45 in good health and CMV-seropositive.

V and J are TRBV27 and TRBJ2-5; 8 nucleotides match TRBD1. V lost 6 bases to trimming and J lost 2 bases; unmatched junction nucleotides: 5. Germline loops: CDR1 MNHEY, CDR2 SMNVEV (reference sequence). There are 14 residues in the CDR3. CDR3 coding DNA: TGTGCCAGCAGCTACAGGACAGGGCAAGAGACCCAGTACTTC. This codes for CASSYRTGQETQYF.

This sequence joins TRBV5-8 and TRBJ1-5, with TRBD1 as a possible D gene (5 bases). The germline gives CDR1 SGHTS, CDR2 YDEGEE. This CDR3 spans 15 amino acids. Trimming left V 2 bases short and J 2 bases short, with 11 bases between. The CDR3 bases are TGTGCCAGCAGCTTAGGGGTGGATGGCAATCAGCCCCAGCATTTT. This translates into CASSLGVDGNQPQHF.

The chain combines TRBV30 with TRBJ1-2; D possibly corresponds to TRBD1 (6 bases). The CDR3 totals 14 residues. The germline gives CDR1 GTSNPN, CDR2 SVGIG (reference sequence). V lost 2 bases and J lost 4, with 14 bases in between. The CDR3 sequence is CAWSLPGATYGYTF. CDR3 coding DNA: TGTGCCTGGAGTCTTCCAGGGGCGACCTATGGCTACACCTTC.

CDR3 region: CASSMSSYNEQFF. The CDR3 region has the DNA TGTGCCAGTAGTATGAGCTCCTACAATGAGCAGTTCTTC. The rearrangement uses TRBV19 and TRBJ2-1; the D is unclear. Trimming took off 3 bases at V and 0 bases at J, with 3 bases between the two ends. CDR1 is LNHDA and CDR2 is SQIVND in the germline V gene (reference sequence). The CDR3 runs 13 residues. Looking up the rest from reference TRBV19 and TRBJ2-1 gives the full variable domain: DGGITQSPKYLFRKEGQNVTLSCEQNLNHDAMYWYRQDPGQGLRLIYYSQIVNDFQKGDIAEGYSVSREKKESFPLTVTSAQKNPTAFYLCASSMSSYNEQFFGPGTRLTVL.

The V gene is TRBV6-5, the J gene TRBJ2-5, with 12 positions matching TRBD2. The J segment lost 4 bases and the V segment lost 4 bases, leaving 4 bases of the junction unmatched. CDR3 size: 15 residues. Germline V lookup: CDR1 MNHEY, CDR2 SVGAGI. The CDR3 nucleotides are TGTGCCAGCAGTTTCCGACTAGCGGGAGCAGAGACCCAGTACTTC. Amino acid sequence: CASSFRLAGAETQYF.

The CDR3 spells CASSLQVTSSGNTIYF. The CDR3, as DNA: TGTGCCAGCAGCTTACAGGTTACCTCCTCTGGAAACACCATATATTTT. The gene calls are TRBV5-8 and TRBJ1-3, with D possibly being TRBD1 (5 bases). V shed 2 bases and J shed 0 bases, with 12 bases lying between them. The CDR3 runs to 16 residues. Germline V gene lookup returns CDR1 SGHTS and CDR2 YDEGEE.

A single count supports this clone. The rearrangement joins TRBV6-5 to TRBJ1-1; no clear D. V was pared by 5 bases and J by 8 bases, with 12 bases between. Germline CDR1 and CDR2: MNHEY and SVGAGI. The CDR3 is 12 amino acids. The CDR3 coding sequence is TGTGCCAGCAGTACCTATTCCGAAGAAGCTTTCTTT. Translated, it gives CASSTYSEEAFF.

The chain recombines TRBV5-4 with TRBJ2-2; no firm D call. The germline V gene encodes CDR1 SGHNT and CDR2 YYREEE (reference sequence). V lost 0 bases and J lost 4, with 4 bases in between. The CDR3 spans 13 residues. The CDR3 loop reads CASSLARTGELFF. The CDR3 DNA reads as TGTGCCAGCAGCTTGGCGCGCACCGGGGAGCTGTTTTTT.

The chain has TRBV9 and TRBJ2-7, with 8 bases matching TRBD2. V shed 0 bases and J 2 bases; nucleotides not matched to a gene: 10. The length of the CDR3 is 17 residues. Germline V gives CDR1 SGDLS, CDR2 YYNGEE. This CDR3 is CASSVGRQREPPYEQYF. DNA of the CDR3: TGTGCCAGCAGCGTAGGTCGTCAGCGGGAGCCCCCCTACGAGCAGTACTTC.

The genes are TRBV4-2 and TRBJ2-7, with TRBD1 matching over 9 bases. The CDR3 runs to 14 residues. V shed 5 bases, J shed 3 bases, and the junction held 5 bases outside the gene matches. The germline gives CDR1 LGHNA, CDR2 YNFKEQ. The DNA of the CDR3 is TGTGCCAGCAGCGCACGGGACAGGGTCTACGAGCAGTACTTC. This gives the protein CASSARDRVYEQYF.

This clone was picked up one time. The V and J genes are TRBV4-3 and TRBJ2-3, with 7 bases aligning to TRBD2. The CDR3 is 16 residues long. J lost 0 bases, V lost 0 bases, and 3 bases had no gene match. In germline, CDR1 is LGHNA, CDR2 YSLEER. DNA for the CDR3: TGCGCCAGCAGCCAAGACTCTAGCGGTAGCACAGATACGCAGTATTTT. Protein: CASSQDSSGSTDTQYF.

This sequence joins TRBV21-1 and TRBJ2-3; TRBD2 is taken as the D call from the table, unchecked against the DNA. TRBV21-1 is tagged as a pseudogene. The CDR3 sequence is 20 residues long. The CDR3 here is CASTDAGFQPGGASTDTQYF. The CDR3, as DNA: TGTGCCAGCACGGACGCCGGTTTCCAACCGGGGGGGGCTAGCACAGATACGCAGTATTTT.

The V gene is TRBV30, the J gene TRBJ2-7; maybe TRBD1 (6 bases). Germline V lookup: CDR1 GTSNPN, CDR2 SVGIG (reference sequence). The CDR3 is 14 amino acids. The V end lost 4 bases, the J end lost 2 bases, and 15 bases lay between the germline ends. This CDR3 is CAWTTGYGAYEQYF. The CDR3 coding sequence is TGTGCCTGGACCACAGGGTACGGTGCCTACGAGCAGTACTTC.

The chain couples TRBV7-3 to TRBJ2-2; D gene unclear. V dropped 6 bases and J dropped 2 bases, with 10 bases sitting between them. The CDR3 length is 14 residues. Germline CDR1 is SGHTA and CDR2 is FQGTGA. In nucleotides, the CDR3 is TGTGCCAGCAGTAGAACCTACAACACCGGGGAGCTGTTTTTT. Translating it yields CASSRTYNTGELFF.

This chain uses TRBV27 with TRBJ1-2; no firm D call. The V gene lost 4 bases and the J gene lost 6 bases, with 18 bases spanning the gap. The germline CDR1 and CDR2 sequences are MNHEY and SMNVEV (reference sequence). This CDR3 comprises 15 residues. Written as DNA, the CDR3 is TGTGCCAGCAGTTCGCGGGCCGGCTTAGGACATGGCTACACCTTC. It translates to CASSSRAGLGHGYTF.

The chain links TRBV25-1 to TRBJ2-1; 9 nucleotides agree with TRBD2. The CDR3 length is 14 residues. V lost 6 bases to trimming and J lost 4 bases; unmatched junction nucleotides: 4. CDR1 is MGHDK, CDR2 SYGVNS, per germline. This CDR3 reads CASRRGGGYNEQFF. CDR3 nucleotides: TGTGCCAGCAGGCGCGGGGGGGGTTACAATGAGCAGTTCTTC.

The V gene is TRBV5-6, the J gene TRBJ1-1; the match to TRBD1 covers 9 bases. The CDR3 extends over 15 amino acids. V trimming: 4 bases; J trimming: 0 bases; junction bases outside the gene matches: 4. Germline lookup yields CDR1 SGHDT and CDR2 YYEEEE. DNA for the CDR3: TGTGCCAGCAGCCGGAGACAGGGGGTGAACACTGAAGCTTTCTTT. The encoded protein is CASSRRQGVNTEAFF.

V is TRBV7-2 and J is TRBJ1-2, with TRBD1 identical over 10 bases. The CDR3 extends over 15 amino acids. Germline CDR1 is SGHTA and CDR2 is FQGNSA. Trimming removed 3 bases from V and 7 bases from J; junction bases left unmatched: 8. The chain's CDR3 is CASSFPGQGTVGYTF. The CDR3, as DNA: TGTGCCAGCAGCTTTCCGGGACAGGGGACGGTTGGCTACACCTTC. Full variable domain (rest looked up from reference TRBV7-2 and TRBJ1-2): GAGVSQSPSNKVTEKGKDVELRCDPISGHTALYWYRQSLGQGLEFLIYFQGNSAPDKSGLPSDRFSAERTGGSVSTLTIQRTQQEDSAVYLCASSFPGQGTVGYTFGSGTRLTVV.

The rearrangement joins TRBV7-2 to TRBJ2-1, with 7 bases fitting TRBD2. This CDR3 contains 17 residues. The trim removed 1 base at V and 1 base at J, leaving 7 bases unmatched. Germline values: CDR1 SGHTA, CDR2 FQGNSA. The CDR3 region is CASSLDRSGRSYNEQFF. The CDR3 DNA sequence: TGTGCCAGCAGCTTAGATCGTAGCGGGCGTTCCTACAATGAGCAGTTCTTC.

The chain has TRBV7-2 and TRBJ2-7; no definite D call. There are 15 residues in the CDR3. The germline gives CDR1 SGHTA, CDR2 FQGNSA. Deletions cut 3 bases from V and 2 bases from J, with 14 bases between. The DNA for the CDR3 is TGTGCCAGCAGCTTGCAAGCCGGTTATACCTACGAGCAGTACTTC. This encodes CASSLQAGYTYEQYF.